This T cell receptor beta chain was identified during a study of T cell repertoires in cytomegalovirus infection. Study details: An indication of both CMV infection and matching HLA type came from public TCR beta signatures.

TCRdb reanalysed the reads using MiXCR and keeps one entry per CDR3 protein. Of approximately 750,000 distinct CDR3 sequences listed, approximately 34% are singletons. V was clipped by 1 base and J by 4 bases; unmatched bases: 6. The CDR3 contains 16 residues. Germline-derived CDR1 and CDR2 are LNHNV and YYDKDF (reference sequence). The source is a human donor in good health (CMV status not recorded). Some clones in this sample may be carry-over from other donors' samples. V usage is TRBV15 and J usage is TRBJ2-3; 9 bases line up with TRBD2. Sequences were obtained from PBMCs. The CDR3 protein is CATSRGSSGSPDTQYF. The DNA of the CDR3 is TGTGCCACCAGCAGAGGTAGTAGCGGGAGCCCAGATACGCAGTATTTT.